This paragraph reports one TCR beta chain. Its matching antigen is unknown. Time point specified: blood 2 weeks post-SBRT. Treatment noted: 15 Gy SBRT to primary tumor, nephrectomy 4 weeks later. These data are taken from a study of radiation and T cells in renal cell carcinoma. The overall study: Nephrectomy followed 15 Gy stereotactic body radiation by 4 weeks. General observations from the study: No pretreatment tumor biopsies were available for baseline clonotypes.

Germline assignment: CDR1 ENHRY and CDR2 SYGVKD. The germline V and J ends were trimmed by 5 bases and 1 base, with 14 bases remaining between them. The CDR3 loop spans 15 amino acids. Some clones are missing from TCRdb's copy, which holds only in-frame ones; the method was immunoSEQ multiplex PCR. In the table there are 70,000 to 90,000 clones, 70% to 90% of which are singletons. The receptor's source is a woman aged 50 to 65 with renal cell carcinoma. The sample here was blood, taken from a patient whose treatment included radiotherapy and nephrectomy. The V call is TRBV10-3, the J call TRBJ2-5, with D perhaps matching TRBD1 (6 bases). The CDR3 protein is CAISRQGYPQETQYF. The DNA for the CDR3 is TGTGCCATCAGTCGCCAGGGGTACCCCCAAGAGACCCAGTACTTC.